The 7 T cell receptor beta chains below all came from one sample that was sequenced in a study of PD-1 blockade in classical Hodgkin lymphoma. The sample's time point: newly diagnosed, previously untreated cHL patient sample. Produced via immunoSEQ multiplex PCR; TCRdb's table is partial and in-frame only. Of 45,000 or so clones listed, around 90% are singletons. The sequenced material came from peripheral blood mononuclear cells (PBMCs). The receptor source for this set is a human donor with classical Hodgkin lymphoma.

The rearrangement links TRBV5-4 to TRBJ2-1, with 8 bases matching TRBD2. This CDR3 region has 13 residues. Germline CDR1 and CDR2: SGHNT and YYREEE (reference sequence). After removal of 4 bases from V and 11 bases from J, the junction contained 8 bases not matched to a gene. The CDR3 DNA reads as TGTGCCAGCAGCGAGACGACTAGCGATCAGCAGTTCTTC. This translates into CASSETTSDQQFF.

This chain uses TRBV11-2 with TRBJ2-7; TRBD1 might be the D (6 bases). CDR3 size: 13 residues. V dropped 5 bases and J dropped 3 bases, with 11 bases sitting between them. CDR1 and CDR2 (germline): SGHAT, FQNNGV. The CDR3 loop reads CASSGDNVYEQYV. In DNA form, the CDR3 reads TGTGCCAGCAGCGGGGACAACGTCTACGAGCAGTACGTC.

This sequence joins TRBV20-1 and TRBJ1-2, with no clear D. Germline V gene sequence: CDR1 DFQATT, CDR2 SNEGSKA (reference sequence). This CDR3 comprises 11 residues. Trimming stripped 4 bases from V and 1 base from J, with 4 bases between. The CDR3 loop is CSANFNYGYTF. The CDR3, as DNA: TGCAGTGCTAATTTTAACTATGGCTACACCTTC.

The V and J genes are TRBV19 and TRBJ2-1; D could derive from TRBD1 or TRBD2 (5 bases each). Between the trimmed V and J ends, which lost 3 bases and 0 bases, there was a span of 15 bases. The germline gives CDR1 LNHDA, CDR2 SQIVND (reference sequence). This CDR3 spans 17 amino acids. CDR3 coding DNA: TGTGCCAGTAGTATCAGAGGTTGGGGGTTCTCCTACAATGAGCAGTTCTTC. Protein product: CASSIRGWGFSYNEQFF.

This chain connects TRBV9 to TRBJ2-1; D may be TRBD2 (6 bases). Looked up from germline, CDR1 is SGDLS and CDR2 is YYNGEE. Trimming removed 1 base from V and 6 bases from J, with 14 bases in between. The length of the CDR3 is 15 residues. CDR3 residues: CASSVSGLTANEQFF. The CDR3 DNA sequence: TGTGCCAGCAGCGTATCCGGACTAACTGCCAATGAGCAGTTCTTC.

The chain carries TRBV6-5 and TRBJ2-7, with TRBD1 matching over 11 bases. The CDR3 has 16 amino acids. Losses at the gene ends were 2 bases for V and 5 bases for J; bases not matched to a gene: 8. The germline CDR1 and CDR2 sequences are MNHEY and SVGAGI. The CDR3 spells CASSYEAGTGGNEQYV. The CDR3 DNA is TGTGCCAGCAGTTACGAAGCCGGGACAGGGGGGAACGAGCAGTACGTC.

The genes are TRBV14 and TRBJ1-4; D remains ambiguous. This CDR3 has 17 amino acids. The germline CDR1 and CDR2 sequences are SGHDN and FVKESK. Trimming took 1 base from V and 0 from J, leaving 12 bases between them. CDR3 loop: CASSQVPTRATNEKLFF. The DNA of the CDR3 is TGTGCCAGCAGCCAAGTTCCCACCCGGGCAACTAATGAAAAACTGTTTTTT.